The 31 T cell receptor beta chains presented below share a single source sample, sequenced in a study of blood T cell repertoires in COVID-19. Repertoires were generated with immunoSEQ multiplex PCR, while TCRdb's copy carries only in-frame clones and drops some. The sample contains fewer than 250,000 clones, around 81% of which appear only once. Input material: PBMCs or T cells enriched from blood (not recorded which). The receptors stem from a woman aged 45-65 years with acute COVID-19.

V and J are TRBV28 and TRBJ1-1, with D maybe TRBD1 (5 bases). The CDR3 length is 13 residues. CDR1 and CDR2 from the germline V gene are MDHEN and SYDVKM. V was cut by 6 bases and J by 3 bases, with 11 bases left in between. The CDR3: CASRATVYTEAFF. The DNA of the CDR3 is TGTGCCAGCAGGGCGACAGTCTACACTGAAGCTTTCTTT.

The CDR3 DNA reads as TGTGCCAGCTCACCCGGACTAGCGGGGGGTGGAGCAGATACGCAGTATTTT. Protein: CASSPGLAGGGADTQYF. The genes are TRBV18 and TRBJ2-3, with 14 bases matching TRBD2. J was trimmed by 4 bases and V by 3 bases; bases with no gene match: 6. Germline V lookup: CDR1 KGHSH, CDR2 LQKENI. The CDR3 has 17 amino acids.

The rearrangement links TRBV7-2 to TRBJ1-2, with TRBD1 matching over 9 bases. V trimming: 5 bases; J trimming: 0 bases; junction bases outside the gene matches: 4. CDR1 is SGHTA and CDR2 is FQGNSA in the germline V gene. The CDR3 loop spans 15 amino acids. The CDR3 is CASSLGTGTNYGYTF. The CDR3, as DNA: TGTGCCAGCAGCCTAGGGACAGGGACTAACTATGGCTACACCTTC.

This clone was counted once. The V gene is TRBV5-1, the J gene TRBJ2-5; D possibly corresponds to TRBD1 (5 bases). The CDR3 is made up of 15 amino acids. V lost 4 bases to trimming and J lost 4 bases, with 17 bases between them. Germline values: CDR1 SGHRS, CDR2 YFSETQ. CDR3 bases: TGCGCCAGCAGCAAGGGGATGGGGCTGGTAGAGACCCAGTACTTC. This sequence encodes CASSKGMGLVETQYF.

The chain uses TRBV6-5 and TRBJ2-4, with 9 bases fitting TRBD1. Germline V gene lookup returns CDR1 MNHEY and CDR2 SVGAGI. J gave up 6 bases and V 6 bases, and 9 bases lay outside the gene matches. The CDR3 covers 15 residues. Written as DNA, the CDR3 is TGTGCCAGCAGCCCCCGCCCGGACAGGGGAAACATTCAGTACTTC. Translated: CASSPRPDRGNIQYF.

This chain connects TRBV7-2 to TRBJ2-7; 10 bases are a match to TRBD2. Germline V gene data show CDR1 as SGHTA and CDR2 as FQGNSA. V trimming: 5 bases; J trimming: 4 bases; junction bases outside the gene matches: 11. The CDR3 is 16 amino acids. The CDR3 bases are TGTGCCAGCAGCCCCGCATCAACTAGCGGGGCTTACGAGCAGTACTTC. Protein product: CASSPASTSGAYEQYF.

This clone was detected once. V and J are TRBV7-8 and TRBJ1-1, with D possibly being TRBD1 (5 bases). This CDR3 comprises 12 residues. The germline gives CDR1 SGHVS, CDR2 FQNEAQ. V was pared by 8 bases and J by 7 bases, with 14 bases between. The CDR3 DNA is TGTGCCAGCCGCCCTGGGCAGGGTGAAGCTTTCTTT. This gives the protein CASRPGQGEAFF.

The rearrangement joins TRBV19 to TRBJ2-2; 8 nucleotides agree with TRBD1. Germline CDR1 LNHDA, CDR2 SQIVND (reference sequence). The CDR3 length is 15 residues. J lost 4 bases, V lost 4 bases, and 5 bases had no gene match. In DNA, the CDR3 is TGTGCCAGTAGTACCCAGGGGGCTGGCACCGGGGAGCTGTTTTTT. Amino acids: CASSTQGAGTGELFF.

V is TRBV24-1 and J is TRBJ2-5, with D possibly matching TRBD2 (5 bases). In germline, CDR1 is KGHDR, CDR2 SFDVKD. V lost 4 bases and J lost 10, with 12 bases in between. The CDR3 length is 12 residues. The CDR3 DNA follows: TGTGCCACCAGTGAAGGAGGCAGAAACCAGTACTTC. Its translation is CATSEGGRNQYF.

The chain employs TRBV2 and TRBJ2-5; tentatively, D is TRBD2 (5 bases). Germline V gene lookup returns CDR1 SNHLY and CDR2 FYNNEI. V lost 9 bases and J lost 1, with 9 bases in between. This CDR3 has 12 residues. The CDR3 region has the DNA TGTGCCAGTGGGAGCCCCCAAGAGACCCAGTACTTC. This encodes CASGSPQETQYF.

The chain links TRBV5-6 to TRBJ2-7; 8 nucleotides line up with TRBD1. CDR3 length: 14 residues. Germline V gene data show CDR1 as SGHDT and CDR2 as YYEEEE. Trimming cost V 4 bases and J 2 bases; bases outside gene matches: 5. The CDR3 region has the DNA TGTGCCAGCAGCCGGGACAGGTTTACCTACGAGCAGTACTTC. Its translation is CASSRDRFTYEQYF.

The chain couples TRBV29-1 to TRBJ1-2, with TRBD1 matching over 11 bases. The CDR3 has 15 amino acids. Germline assignment: CDR1 SQVTM and CDR2 ANQGSEA. V lost 7 bases and J lost 3; bases outside the gene matches: 10. The CDR3 sequence: CSGGEGTGGDYGYTF. The CDR3 DNA reads TGCAGCGGTGGAGAAGGGACAGGGGGAGACTATGGCTACACCTTC.

This clone was seen only once. The V gene is TRBV19, the J gene TRBJ2-2; 8 nucleotides line up with TRBD1. Losses at the gene ends were 10 bases for V and 3 bases for J; bases not matched to a gene: 10. From germline, CDR1 is LNHDA and CDR2 SQIVND (reference sequence). The CDR3 sequence is 15 residues long. CDR3 region: CATRRGDRYTGELFF. CDR3 nucleotide sequence: TGTGCCACCCGGAGAGGGGACAGGTACACCGGGGAGCTGTTTTTT.

The chain recombines TRBV18 with TRBJ1-2; weak D call: TRBD1 (5 bases). With 6 bases removed from V and 4 bases from J, the gap between germline ends came to 21 bases. Germline V CDR1 and CDR2: KGHSH, LQKENI. The CDR3 runs 16 residues. The CDR3 DNA is TGTGCCAGCTCCCCAGGTTTCGGGGGTTTAGGCTATGGCTACACCTTC. Translation gives CASSPGFGGLGYGYTF.

Many counts were recorded for this clone. The J gene is TRBJ1-2, the V gene TRBV7-9; possible D gene TRBD1, 5 bases. This CDR3 is 15 amino acids long. The V gene lost 1 base and the J gene lost 4 bases, with 13 bases spanning the gap. Germline loops: CDR1 SEHNR, CDR2 FQNEAQ (reference sequence). CDR3 amino acids: CASSLGREASYGYTF. CDR3 sequence (DNA): TGTGCCAGCAGCTTAGGCAGGGAAGCATCCTATGGCTACACCTTC.

The chain is built from TRBV7-9 and TRBJ2-2; the D gene is possibly TRBD1 (5 bases). This CDR3 is 14 amino acids long. Trimming removed 3 bases from V and 8 bases from J, with 13 bases in between. Per germline, CDR1 SEHNR and CDR2 FQNEAQ (reference sequence). The CDR3 protein is CASSFGASLGELFF. CDR3 DNA sequence: TGTGCCAGCAGCTTTGGGGCGTCCCTAGGGGAGCTGTTTTTT.

The gene calls are TRBV19 and TRBJ1-5; a weak D match, TRBD1 (5 bases). Trimming shortened V by 3 bases and J by 4 bases, and 7 bases separated the two germline ends. CDR1 is LNHDA, CDR2 SQIVND, per germline (reference sequence). The length of the CDR3 is 13 residues. The CDR3 loop reads CASSMQGNQPQHF. Here the CDR3 DNA reads TGTGCCAGTAGTATGCAGGGAAATCAGCCCCAGCATTTT. Variable domain in full (rest from reference TRBV19 and TRBJ1-5): DGGITQSPKYLFRKEGQNVTLSCEQNLNHDAMYWYRQDPGQGLRLIYYSQIVNDFQKGDIAEGYSVSREKKESFPLTVTSAQKNPTAFYLCASSMQGNQPQHFGDGTRLSIL.

The chain joins TRBV2 to TRBJ1-4, with D perhaps matching TRBD1 (6 bases). CDR1 is SNHLY, CDR2 FYNNEI, per germline. Trimming took off 7 bases at V and 5 bases at J, with 17 bases between the two ends. The CDR3 is made up of 15 amino acids. CDR3 nucleotides: TGTGCCAGCATCTTCCCCGGACAGCGGAATGAAAAACTGTTTTTT. This codes for CASIFPGQRNEKLFF. Full variable domain (rest looked up from reference TRBV2 and TRBJ1-4): EPEVTQTPSHQVTQMGQEVILRCVPISNHLYFYWYRQILGQKVEFLVSFYNNEISEKSEIFDDQFSVERPDGSNFTLKIRSTKLEDSAMYFCASIFPGQRNEKLFFGSGTQLSVL.

This chain uses TRBV5-1 with TRBJ1-1; D gene ambiguous. Germline CDR1 is SGHRS and CDR2 is YFSETQ. There are 15 residues in the CDR3. V gave up 6 bases and J gave up 0 bases, with 15 bases separating them. The CDR3 is CASTGVLTVNTEAFF. The CDR3 nucleotides are TGCGCCAGCACCGGGGTACTGACCGTGAACACTGAAGCTTTCTTT.

The chain employs TRBV19 and TRBJ1-1, with D unclear. CDR3 length equals 14 residues. Trimming pared 3 bases from V and 0 bases from J, leaving 8 bases between. The germline V gene encodes CDR1 LNHDA and CDR2 SQIVND (reference sequence). The CDR3 here is CASSIFSVNTEAFF. The DNA of the CDR3 is TGTGCCAGTAGTATTTTTTCAGTGAACACTGAAGCTTTCTTT. Complete variable domain (other parts from reference TRBV19 and TRBJ1-1): DGGITQSPKYLFRKEGQNVTLSCEQNLNHDAMYWYRQDPGQGLRLIYYSQIVNDFQKGDIAEGYSVSREKKESFPLTVTSAQKNPTAFYLCASSIFSVNTEAFFGQGTRLTVV.

This chain uses TRBV12-3 or TRBV12-4 with TRBJ1-1; D is unclear. The CDR3 extends over 13 amino acids. V was trimmed by 8 bases and J by 5 bases, leaving 15 bases between them. The CDR3 spells CASGPGALTEAFF. The CDR3 bases are TGTGCCAGCGGTCCAGGCGCCTTAACTGAAGCTTTCTTT.

In its sample, this clone was seen once. V gene TRBV20-1 combines with J gene TRBJ1-2; no reliable D call. CDR1 is DFQATT, CDR2 SNEGSKA, per germline (reference sequence). The length of the CDR3 is 11 residues. V dropped 4 bases and J dropped 8 bases, with 11 bases sitting between them. CDR3 in DNA: TGCAGTGCTACGGAGAACTTCGGCTACACCTTC. Encoded protein: CSATENFGYTF.

This clone was found once. V usage is TRBV19 and J usage is TRBJ1-3; D gene uncertain. Germline V lookup: CDR1 LNHDA, CDR2 SQIVND (reference sequence). V dropped 6 bases and J dropped 0 bases, with 6 bases sitting between them. CDR3 length: 13 residues. The CDR3 sequence: CASREGSGNTIYF. The DNA for the CDR3 is TGTGCCAGTAGAGAGGGCTCTGGAAACACCATATATTTT.

V is TRBV7-3 and J is TRBJ1-1, with TRBD1 as a possible D gene (5 bases). Per germline, CDR1 SGHTA and CDR2 FQGTGA. The CDR3 covers 13 residues. Trimming stripped 2 bases from V and 7 bases from J, with 11 bases between. The CDR3 DNA is TGTGCCAGCAGCTTATGGACGGGGGGTGAAGCTTTCTTT. Its translation: CASSLWTGGEAFF.

The CDR3 loop reads CASRESGFYEQYF. The CDR3 region has the DNA TGTGCCAGCAGAGAGAGCGGATTCTACGAGCAGTACTTC. This chain connects TRBV3-1 (or the pseudogene TRBV3-2) to TRBJ2-7; possible D gene TRBD2, 5 bases. The germline V and J ends were trimmed by 6 bases and 3 bases, with 12 bases remaining between them. CDR3 length equals 13 residues. CDR1 is LGHDT and CDR2 is YNNKEL in the germline V gene (reference sequence).

The chain's CDR3 is CAFPRGDYGYTF. The CDR3 DNA follows: TGTGCCTTCCCCAGGGGGGACTATGGCTACACCTTC. The chain couples TRBV30 to TRBJ1-2, with 7 positions matching TRBD1. The germline V gene encodes CDR1 GTSNPN and CDR2 SVGIG (reference sequence). The CDR3 is made up of 12 amino acids. V was pared by 7 bases and J by 3 bases, with 5 bases of the junction left unmatched.

This clone is a singleton in its sample. CDR3: CAGRGPKSNQPQHF. CDR3 coding DNA: TGTGCGGGGAGGGGACCGAAAAGCAATCAGCCCCAGCATTTT. The rearrangement joins TRBV7-7 to TRBJ1-5; TRBD1 is a possible D gene (5 bases). The length of the CDR3 is 14 residues. The germline V gene encodes CDR1 SSHAT and CDR2 FNYEAQ (reference sequence).

This chain links TRBV4-3 with TRBJ2-1; TRBD2 might be the D (5 bases). Trimming took 1 base from V and 0 from J, leaving 7 bases between them. The CDR3 spans 15 residues. Germline V gene sequence: CDR1 LGHNA, CDR2 YSLEER. CDR3 sequence reads: CASSQVGSSYNEQFF. The CDR3 nucleotides read TGCGCCAGCAGCCAAGTGGGGAGCTCCTACAATGAGCAGTTCTTC.

This clone came up once. The CDR3 reads CASSNTANTEAFF. The CDR3, as DNA: TGTGCCAGCAGTAACACAGCGAACACTGAAGCTTTCTTT. The chain links TRBV6-5 to TRBJ1-1; D not certain. From germline, CDR1 is MNHEY and CDR2 SVGAGI. This CDR3 is 13 amino acids long. Between the trimmed V and J ends, which lost 5 bases and 1 base, there was a span of 8 bases.

The chain employs TRBV5-4 and TRBJ1-4, with 7 nucleotides matching TRBD1. CDR1 and CDR2 from the germline V gene are SGHNT and YYREEE (reference sequence). The CDR3 runs to 20 residues. Trimming at V came to 0 bases and at J to 0 bases, leaving 14 bases not matched to a gene. CDR3 loop: CASSLAPRTGGTATNEKLFF. CDR3 coding DNA: TGTGCCAGCAGCTTGGCCCCTAGGACAGGAGGTACAGCAACTAATGAAAAACTGTTTTTT.

The V gene is TRBV19, the J gene TRBJ1-5, with D hard to call. This CDR3 is 13 amino acids long. The V end lost 6 bases, the J end lost 5 bases, and 11 bases lay between the germline ends. CDR1 LNHDA and CDR2 SQIVND come from the germline V gene (reference sequence). The CDR3 DNA follows: TGTGCCAGTAGAAGTTGGGAGGATCAGCCCCAGCATTTT. Translated: CASRSWEDQPQHF.